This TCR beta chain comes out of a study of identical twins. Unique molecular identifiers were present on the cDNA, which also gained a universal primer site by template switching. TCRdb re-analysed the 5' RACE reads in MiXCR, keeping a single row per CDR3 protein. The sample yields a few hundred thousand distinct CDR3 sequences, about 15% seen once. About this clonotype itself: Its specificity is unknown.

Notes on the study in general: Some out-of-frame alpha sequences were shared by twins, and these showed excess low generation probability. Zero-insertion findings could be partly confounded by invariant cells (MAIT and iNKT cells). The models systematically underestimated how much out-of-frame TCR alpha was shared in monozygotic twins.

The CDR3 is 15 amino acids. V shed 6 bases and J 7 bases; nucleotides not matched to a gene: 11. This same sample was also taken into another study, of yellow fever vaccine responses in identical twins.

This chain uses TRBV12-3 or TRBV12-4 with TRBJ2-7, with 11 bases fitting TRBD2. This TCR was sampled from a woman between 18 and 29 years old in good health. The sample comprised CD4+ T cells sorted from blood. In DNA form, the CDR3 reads TGTGCCAGCAGAAAGACGACTAGCGGGAAAGGGGAGCAGTACTTC. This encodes CASRKTTSGKGEQYF.